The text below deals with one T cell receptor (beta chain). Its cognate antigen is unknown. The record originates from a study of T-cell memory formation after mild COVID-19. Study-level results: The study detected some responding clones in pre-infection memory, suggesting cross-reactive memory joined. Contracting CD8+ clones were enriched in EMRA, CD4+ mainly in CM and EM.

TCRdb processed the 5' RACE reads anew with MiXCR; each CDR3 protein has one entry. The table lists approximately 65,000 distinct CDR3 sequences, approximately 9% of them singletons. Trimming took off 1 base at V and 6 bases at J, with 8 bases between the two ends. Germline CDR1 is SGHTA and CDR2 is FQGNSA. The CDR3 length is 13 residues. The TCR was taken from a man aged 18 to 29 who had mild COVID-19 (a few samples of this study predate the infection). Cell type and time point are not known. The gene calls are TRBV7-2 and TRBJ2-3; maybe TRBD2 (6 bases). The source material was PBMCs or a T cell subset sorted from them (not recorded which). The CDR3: CASSLGGIDTQYF. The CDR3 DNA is TGTGCCAGCAGCTTAGGCGGGATCGATACGCAGTATTTT. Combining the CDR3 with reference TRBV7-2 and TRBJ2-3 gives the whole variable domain GAGVSQSPSNKVTEKGKDVELRCDPISGHTALYWYRQSLGQGLEFLIYFQGNSAPDKSGLPSDRFSAERTGGSVSTLTIQRTQQEDSAVYLCASSLGGIDTQYFGPGTRLTVL.